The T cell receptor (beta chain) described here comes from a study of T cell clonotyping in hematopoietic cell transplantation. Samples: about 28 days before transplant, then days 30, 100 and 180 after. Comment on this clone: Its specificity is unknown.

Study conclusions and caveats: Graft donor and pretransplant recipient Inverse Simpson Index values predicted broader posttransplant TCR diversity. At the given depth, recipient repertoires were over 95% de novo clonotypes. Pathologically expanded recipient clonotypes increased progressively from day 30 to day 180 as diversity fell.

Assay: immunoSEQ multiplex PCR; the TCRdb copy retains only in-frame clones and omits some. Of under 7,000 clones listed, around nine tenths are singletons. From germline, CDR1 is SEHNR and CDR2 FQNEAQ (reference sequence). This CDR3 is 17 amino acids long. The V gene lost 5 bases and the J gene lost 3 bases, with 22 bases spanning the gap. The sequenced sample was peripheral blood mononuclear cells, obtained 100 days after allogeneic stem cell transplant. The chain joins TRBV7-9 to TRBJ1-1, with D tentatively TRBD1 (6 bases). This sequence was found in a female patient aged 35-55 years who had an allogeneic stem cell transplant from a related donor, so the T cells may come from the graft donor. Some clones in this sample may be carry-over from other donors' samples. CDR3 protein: CASSPPGGTHGDTEAFF. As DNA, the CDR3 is TGTGCCAGCAGCCCTCCCGGGGGCACGCATGGGGACACTGAAGCTTTCTTT.